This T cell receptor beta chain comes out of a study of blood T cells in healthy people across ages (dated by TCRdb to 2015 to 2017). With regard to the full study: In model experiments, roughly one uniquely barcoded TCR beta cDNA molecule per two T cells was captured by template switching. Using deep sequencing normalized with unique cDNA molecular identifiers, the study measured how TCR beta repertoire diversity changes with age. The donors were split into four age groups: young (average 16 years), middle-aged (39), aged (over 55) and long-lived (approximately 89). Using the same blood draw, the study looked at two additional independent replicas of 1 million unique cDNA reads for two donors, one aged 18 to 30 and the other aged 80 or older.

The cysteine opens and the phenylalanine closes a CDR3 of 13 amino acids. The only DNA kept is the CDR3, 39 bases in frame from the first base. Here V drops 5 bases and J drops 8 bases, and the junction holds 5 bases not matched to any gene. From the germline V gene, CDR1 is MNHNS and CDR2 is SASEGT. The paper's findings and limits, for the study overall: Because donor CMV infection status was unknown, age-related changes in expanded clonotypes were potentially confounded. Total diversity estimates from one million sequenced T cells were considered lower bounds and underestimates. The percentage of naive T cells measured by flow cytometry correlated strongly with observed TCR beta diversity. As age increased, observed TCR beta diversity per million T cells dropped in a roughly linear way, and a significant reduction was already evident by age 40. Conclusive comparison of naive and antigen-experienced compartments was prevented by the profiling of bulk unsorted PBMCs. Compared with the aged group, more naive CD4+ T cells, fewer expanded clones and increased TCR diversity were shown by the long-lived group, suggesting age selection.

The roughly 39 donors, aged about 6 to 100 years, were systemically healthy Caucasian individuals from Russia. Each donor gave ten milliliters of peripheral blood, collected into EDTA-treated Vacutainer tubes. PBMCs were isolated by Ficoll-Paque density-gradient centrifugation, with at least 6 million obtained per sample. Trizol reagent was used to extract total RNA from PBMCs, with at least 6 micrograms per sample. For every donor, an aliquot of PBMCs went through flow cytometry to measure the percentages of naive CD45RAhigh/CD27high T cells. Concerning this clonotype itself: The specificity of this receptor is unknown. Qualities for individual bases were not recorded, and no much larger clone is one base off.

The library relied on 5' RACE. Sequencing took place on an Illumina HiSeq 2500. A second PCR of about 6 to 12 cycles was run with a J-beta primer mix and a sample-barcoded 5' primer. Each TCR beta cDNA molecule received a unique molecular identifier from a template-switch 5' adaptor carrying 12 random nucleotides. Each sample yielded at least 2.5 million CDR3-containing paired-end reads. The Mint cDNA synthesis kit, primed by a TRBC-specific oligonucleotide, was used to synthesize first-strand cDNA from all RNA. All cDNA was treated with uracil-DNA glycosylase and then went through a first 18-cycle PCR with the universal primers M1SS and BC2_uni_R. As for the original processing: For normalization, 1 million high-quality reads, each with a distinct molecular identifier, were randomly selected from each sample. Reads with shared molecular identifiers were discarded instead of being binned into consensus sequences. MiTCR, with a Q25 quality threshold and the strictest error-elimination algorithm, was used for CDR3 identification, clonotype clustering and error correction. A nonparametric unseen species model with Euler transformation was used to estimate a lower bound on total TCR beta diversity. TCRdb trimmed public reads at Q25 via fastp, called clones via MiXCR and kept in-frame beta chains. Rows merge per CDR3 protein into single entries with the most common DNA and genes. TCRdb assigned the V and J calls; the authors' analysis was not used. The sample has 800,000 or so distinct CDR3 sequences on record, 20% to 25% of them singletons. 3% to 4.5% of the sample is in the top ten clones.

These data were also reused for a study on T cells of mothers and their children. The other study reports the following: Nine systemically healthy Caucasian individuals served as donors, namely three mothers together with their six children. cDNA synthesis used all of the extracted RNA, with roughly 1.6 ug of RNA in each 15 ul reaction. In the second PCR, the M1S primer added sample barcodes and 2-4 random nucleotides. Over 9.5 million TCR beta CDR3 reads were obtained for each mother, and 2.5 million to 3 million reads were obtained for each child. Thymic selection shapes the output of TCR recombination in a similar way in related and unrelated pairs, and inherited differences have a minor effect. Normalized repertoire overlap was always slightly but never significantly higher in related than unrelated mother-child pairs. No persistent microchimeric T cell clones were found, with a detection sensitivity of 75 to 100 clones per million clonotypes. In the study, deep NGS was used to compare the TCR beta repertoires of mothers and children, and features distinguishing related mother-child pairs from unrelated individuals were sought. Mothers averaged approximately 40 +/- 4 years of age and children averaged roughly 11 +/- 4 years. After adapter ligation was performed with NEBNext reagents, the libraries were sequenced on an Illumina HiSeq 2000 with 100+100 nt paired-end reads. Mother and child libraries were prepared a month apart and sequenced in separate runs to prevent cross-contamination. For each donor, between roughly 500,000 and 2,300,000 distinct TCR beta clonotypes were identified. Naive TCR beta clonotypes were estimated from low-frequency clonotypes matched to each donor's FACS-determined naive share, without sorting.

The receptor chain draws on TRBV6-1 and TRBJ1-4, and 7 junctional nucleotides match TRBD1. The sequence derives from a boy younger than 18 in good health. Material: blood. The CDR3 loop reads CASSNRGEEKLFF. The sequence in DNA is TGTGCCAGCAGTAACAGGGGAGAGGAAAAACTGTTTTTT.